The next 26 T cell receptor beta chains were all read from a single sample in a study of blood T cell repertoires in COVID-19. The protocol was immunoSEQ multiplex PCR, while the TCRdb copy is restricted to in-frame clones and leaves out a portion. The sample yields about 360,000 clones, around 87% seen once. Sequenced sample: peripheral blood. The receptors were gathered from a human donor in a cohort sampled during active COVID-19.

V is TRBV10-3 and J is TRBJ1-2; 9 nucleotides align to TRBD1. J gave up 5 bases and V 10 bases, and 11 bases lay outside the gene matches. The CDR3 spans 14 residues. The germline CDR1 and CDR2 sequences are ENHRY and SYGVKD. CDR3 DNA: TGTGCCACCGTGGGGACAGGGTTGGAGTATGGCTACACCTTC. Residues: CATVGTGLEYGYTF.

The rearrangement uses TRBV10-2 and TRBJ1-1; 7 nucleotides align to TRBD1. Per germline, CDR1 WSHSY and CDR2 SAAADI. This CDR3 contains 14 residues. V shed 7 bases, J shed 3 bases, and the junction held 8 bases outside the gene matches. CDR3 in DNA: TGCGCCAGCAAGAGACAGGGCAGCGACACTGAAGCTTTCTTT. Protein product: CASKRQGSDTEAFF.

This rearrangement joins TRBV6-5 to TRBJ2-4, with 8 bases identical to TRBD1. V lost 9 bases to trimming and J lost 5 bases; unmatched junction nucleotides: 6. This CDR3 is built from 13 residues. From germline, CDR1 is MNHEY and CDR2 SVGAGI. The CDR3 DNA sequence: TGTGCCAGTACCGGGACAGGAGAAAACATTCAGTACTTC. Its protein product is CASTGTGENIQYF.

V and J are TRBV29-1 and TRBJ2-1, with TRBD1 as a possible D gene (5 bases). The CDR3 runs to 13 residues. CDR1 and CDR2 from the germline V gene are SQVTM and ANQGSEA. The V and J ends lost 3 bases and 8 bases respectively, with 14 bases between them. The CDR3 DNA reads as TGCAGCGTTGATCGTAGCAGGGTCCATGAGCAGTTCTTC. Translation gives CSVDRSRVHEQFF.

This clone was observed once. V and J are TRBV3-1 (or the pseudogene TRBV3-2) and TRBJ2-1, with 9 bases lining up with TRBD1. With V trimmed by 4 bases and J by 5 bases, 3 bases remained unmatched. The CDR3 totals 14 residues. CDR1 and CDR2 (germline): LGHDT, YNNKEL (reference sequence). DNA of the CDR3: TGTGCCAGCAGCCTATGGACAGGGGACAATGAGCAGTTCTTC. Its translation: CASSLWTGDNEQFF.

This clone was picked up a small number of times. The chain is built from TRBV11-2 and TRBJ2-3; 7 bases are a match to TRBD2. Per the germline V gene, CDR1 is SGHAT and CDR2 is FQNNGV. V was clipped by 4 bases and J by 9 bases; unmatched bases: 7. This CDR3 comprises 13 residues. The CDR3 sequence is CASSSSGAGTQYF. The CDR3 nucleotides are TGTGCCAGCAGCTCTAGCGGAGCGGGGACGCAGTATTTT.

CDR3 sequence (DNA): TGTGCCAGTAGTGTTAGCGGGGGTCCTCAAGAGACCCAGTACTTC. Protein sequence: CASSVSGGPQETQYF. This chain uses TRBV19 with TRBJ2-5; 9 bases match TRBD2. With V trimmed by 5 bases and J by 2 bases, 6 bases remained unmatched. This CDR3 has 15 residues. The germline gives CDR1 LNHDA, CDR2 SQIVND (reference sequence).

The chain employs TRBV20-1 and TRBJ2-6; D is ambiguous. Trimming took 3 bases from V and 0 from J, leaving 6 bases between them. CDR3 length: 14 amino acids. In germline, CDR1 is DFQATT, CDR2 SNEGSKA (reference sequence). The chain's CDR3 is CSASPLSGANVLTF. The CDR3 bases are TGCAGTGCTAGTCCCCTCTCTGGGGCCAACGTCCTGACTTTC.

The chain carries TRBV11-3 and TRBJ2-1; D gene ambiguous. V lost 1 base and J lost 5, with 9 bases in between. The CDR3 runs 14 residues. Per the germline V gene, CDR1 is SGHNT and CDR2 is YENEEA. CDR3 sequence reads: CASSLAGADNEQFF. The DNA of the CDR3 is TGTGCCAGCAGCTTAGCGGGTGCTGACAATGAGCAGTTCTTC.

Here the CDR3 reads CASGSSGGNNEQFF. The CDR3 DNA is TGCGCCAGTGGGTCCAGCGGGGGCAACAATGAGCAGTTCTTC. The chain joins TRBV4-1 to TRBJ2-1, with 8 bases aligning to TRBD2. The trim removed 9 bases at V and 5 bases at J, leaving 9 bases unmatched. The CDR3 has 14 residues. Looked up from germline, CDR1 is MGHRA and CDR2 is YSYEKL.

Only a few counts were recorded for this clone. The junction departs from germline at one end; a sequencing error may be responsible. The genes are TRBV5-1 and TRBJ1-6, with a possible D match to TRBD1 (5 bases). CDR3 length: 14 amino acids. The germline V gene has CDR1 SGHRS and CDR2 YFSETQ. CDR3 region: CASSLDRTNLPLHF. The CDR3 DNA reads TGCGCCAGCAGCTTGGACAGGACTAATTTACCCCTCCACTTT.

The V gene is TRBV6-5, the J gene TRBJ2-1, with 8 bases matching TRBD1. Germline CDR1 reads MNHEY; CDR2 reads SVGAGI. This CDR3 is built from 14 residues. V was pared by 6 bases and J by 6 bases, with 7 bases of the junction left unmatched. The CDR3: CASSPQGASNEQFF. DNA of the CDR3: TGTGCCAGCAGCCCCCAGGGGGCAAGCAATGAGCAGTTCTTC.

The chain combines TRBV5-1 with TRBJ2-2, with a possible D match to TRBD1 (6 bases). The CDR3 has 15 residues. Trimming shortened V by 3 bases and J by 1 base, and 10 bases separated the two germline ends. Germline CDR1 reads SGHRS; CDR2 reads YFSETQ. CDR3 coding DNA: TGCGCCAGCAGCTCCGGGACAATGAACACCGGGGAGCTGTTTTTT. Its translation is CASSSGTMNTGELFF.

Only one count was recorded for this clone. The genes are TRBV19 and TRBJ1-4, with 7 bases matching TRBD1. CDR1 is LNHDA, CDR2 SQIVND, per germline (reference sequence). This CDR3 comprises 16 residues. V lost 4 bases and J lost 0; bases outside the gene matches: 5. The CDR3 reads CASSTTGDATNEKLFF. The DNA of the CDR3 is TGTGCCAGTAGTACTACAGGGGATGCAACTAATGAAAAACTGTTTTTT. Looking up the rest from reference TRBV19 and TRBJ1-4 gives the full variable domain: DGGITQSPKYLFRKEGQNVTLSCEQNLNHDAMYWYRQDPGQGLRLIYYSQIVNDFQKGDIAEGYSVSREKKESFPLTVTSAQKNPTAFYLCASSTTGDATNEKLFFGSGTQLSVL.

The chain links TRBV15 to TRBJ1-2; TRBD1 matches at 7 bases. Germline CDR1 LNHNV, CDR2 YYDKDF (reference sequence). The CDR3 sequence is 16 residues long. V dropped 3 bases and J dropped 4; count of bases not matched to a gene: 11. The CDR3 protein is CATSSGDRVGVYGYTF. In nucleotides, the CDR3 is TGTGCCACCAGCAGCGGAGACAGGGTGGGTGTCTATGGCTACACCTTC.

V is TRBV21-1 and J is TRBJ2-5; the table's D call, TRBD1, was not checked against the DNA. TRBV21-1 is termed a pseudogene. The CDR3 has 19 residues. The CDR3 DNA reads TGTGCCAGCAGCAGCCTACGGACACAACAGGGGATACCCCAAGAGACCCAGTACTTC. Protein: CASSSLRTQQGIPQETQYF.

V is TRBV6-4 and J is TRBJ2-3; 7 bases align to TRBD2. The CDR3 loop spans 15 amino acids. J lost 5 bases, V lost 6 bases, and 11 bases had no gene match. CDR1 MRHNA and CDR2 SNTAGT come from the germline V gene. In DNA, the CDR3 is TGTGCCAGCAGGCTTTTGCGGGAGAGGCAAGATACGCAGTATTTT. Its translation: CASRLLRERQDTQYF.

The rearrangement uses TRBV9 and TRBJ2-5; a weak D match, TRBD1 (7 bases). Trimming took 4 bases from V and 6 from J, leaving 16 bases between them. The CDR3 consists of 14 residues. CDR1 SGDLS and CDR2 YYNGEE come from the germline V gene. CDR3 nucleotides: TGTGCCAGCAGCTCGGGGGCAGGGGGGAAGACCCAGTACTTC. It codes for CASSSGAGGKTQYF.

The rearrangement links TRBV7-8 to TRBJ2-5, with D unresolved. V lost 5 bases, J lost 2 bases, and 9 bases lay in between. From germline, CDR1 is SGHVS and CDR2 FQNEAQ. The CDR3 spans 13 residues. The CDR3 protein is CASSDQRQETQYF. DNA of the CDR3: TGTGCCAGCAGCGATCAGCGTCAAGAGACCCAGTACTTC.

The genes are TRBV7-9 and TRBJ1-1, with D maybe TRBD1 (5 bases). Trimming pared 2 bases from V and 2 bases from J, leaving 9 bases between. The germline gives CDR1 SEHNR, CDR2 FQNEAQ (reference sequence). The CDR3 runs 14 residues. CDR3 residues: CASSLPTANTEAFF. CDR3 nucleotides: TGTGCCAGCAGCTTACCGACAGCCAACACTGAAGCTTTCTTT.

The V call is TRBV9, the J call TRBJ2-1; a weak D match, TRBD2 (6 bases). The V and J ends lost 0 bases and 4 bases respectively, with 11 bases between them. This CDR3 has 15 amino acids. Germline V gene lookup returns CDR1 SGDLS and CDR2 YYNGEE. The CDR3, as DNA: TGTGCCAGCAGCGTAGAGGCTAGCGCATACAATGAGCAGTTCTTC. It encodes CASSVEASAYNEQFF. Drawing the rest from reference TRBV9 and TRBJ2-1, the complete variable domain is DSGVTQTPKHLITATGQRVTLRCSPRSGDLSVYWYQQSLDQGLQFLIQYYNGEERAKGNILERFSAQQFPDLHSELNLSSLELGDSALYFCASSVEASAYNEQFFGPGTRLTVL.

The chain employs TRBV29-1 and TRBJ1-4; D is perhaps TRBD1 (5 bases). CDR1 and CDR2 from the germline V gene are SQVTM and ANQGSEA. The CDR3 runs 13 residues. The V end was cut by 5 bases, the J end by 8 bases, with 15 bases between. CDR3 nucleotides: TGCAGCGTTAGGACAAGTGGAGCGGAAAAACTGTTTTTT. Translated: CSVRTSGAEKLFF.

This clone has only one observation. The V and J genes are TRBV29-1 and TRBJ2-3; 7 bases line up with TRBD1. CDR1 and CDR2 (germline): SQVTM, ANQGSEA. The CDR3 covers 14 residues. V lost 4 bases, J lost 4 bases, and 8 bases stayed unmatched. CDR3 DNA: TGCAGCGTTGCCCGACAGGGTGGGTCAGATACGCAGTATTTT. Its translation is CSVARQGGSDTQYF.

In the case of this clone: This sample also contains other DNA sequences that code for the same CDR3. The chain recombines TRBV20-1 with TRBJ2-7; TRBD1 matches at 7 bases. Looked up from germline, CDR1 is DFQATT and CDR2 is SNEGSKA (reference sequence). V lost 4 bases, J lost 3 bases, and 0 bases stayed unmatched. The length of the CDR3 is 11 residues. CDR3 residues: CSANRGYEQYF. CDR3 DNA sequence: TGCAGTGCTAACAGGGGCTACGAGCAGTACTTC.

The chain uses TRBV4-1 and TRBJ2-7; possibly TRBD2 for D (5 bases). V was cut by 0 bases and J by 3 bases, with 18 bases left in between. CDR1 and CDR2 from the germline V gene are MGHRA and YSYEKL. CDR3 size: 17 residues. The CDR3 coding sequence is TGCGCCAGCAGCCAAGATCGAAGGAGGCAGATCCTCTACGAGCAGTACTTC. Its protein is CASSQDRRRQILYEQYF.

V and J are TRBV29-1 and TRBJ1-4; possibly TRBD1 for D (5 bases). CDR1 is SQVTM, CDR2 ANQGSEA, per germline. The V end lost 4 bases, the J end lost 7 bases, and 13 bases lay between the germline ends. This CDR3 has 13 amino acids. DNA for the CDR3: TGCAGCGTTGTGCGGGGGAGTGGTGAAAAACTGTTTTTT. It translates to CSVVRGSGEKLFF.